The 27 T cell receptor beta chains reported below all come from one sample, sequenced in a study of blood T cell repertoires in COVID-19. The repertoire was sequenced with immunoSEQ multiplex PCR; TCRdb's copy has only in-frame clones and lacks some. Here the sample spans under 200,000 clones, 70% to 90% being singletons. Sequencing was carried out using PBMCs or T cells enriched from blood (not recorded which). The receptors derive from a woman aged 50 to 60 who had recovered from COVID-19.

The chain uses TRBV27 and TRBJ1-5, with TRBD1 identical over 8 bases. Germline values: CDR1 MNHEY, CDR2 SMNVEV (reference sequence). This CDR3 has 17 amino acids. With 3 bases clipped from V and 3 bases from J, the junction kept 10 bases outside the gene matches. CDR3 bases: TGTGCCAGCAGTTTTGCAGGGGCCCAGGGGGCCAATCAGCCCCAGCATTTT. Amino acids: CASSFAGAQGANQPQHF.

The J gene is TRBJ1-6, the V gene TRBV7-9; possible D gene TRBD1, 5 bases. Germline V lookup: CDR1 SEHNR, CDR2 FQNEAQ (reference sequence). The CDR3 is 15 amino acids. With 6 bases removed from V and 5 bases from J, the gap between germline ends came to 14 bases. The CDR3 bases are TGTGCCAGCAGTCCAGGGCAAGAGGATAATTCACCCCTCCACTTT. Translating gives CASSPGQEDNSPLHF.

The J gene is TRBJ2-2, the V gene TRBV7-8; a weak D match, TRBD1 (5 bases). Germline V gene data show CDR1 as SGHVS and CDR2 as FQNEAQ. CDR3 length: 13 residues. V was cut by 5 bases and J by 9 bases, with 13 bases left in between. CDR3 protein: CASSRDSEWELFF. In nucleotides, the CDR3 is TGTGCCAGCAGCCGCGACAGTGAATGGGAGCTGTTTTTT.

The chain uses TRBV7-2 and TRBJ2-1, with 12 positions matching TRBD2. V trimming: 0 bases; J trimming: 8 bases; junction bases outside the gene matches: 5. The CDR3 contains 16 residues. Germline-derived CDR1 and CDR2 are SGHTA and FQGNSA. The CDR3: CASSLAASGGAYEQFF. In nucleotides, the CDR3 is TGTGCCAGCAGCTTAGCTGCTAGCGGGGGGGCCTATGAGCAGTTCTTC.

This clone is a singleton in its sample. This chain links TRBV6-5 with TRBJ1-3; D gene unclear. Trimming left V 0 bases short and J 4 bases short, with 10 bases between. The CDR3 spans 15 residues. Germline V gene lookup returns CDR1 MNHEY and CDR2 SVGAGI. This CDR3 reads CASSYSLAIGNTIYF. DNA for the CDR3: TGTGCCAGCAGTTACTCTCTGGCAATCGGAAACACCATATATTTT.

The V and J genes are TRBV5-4 and TRBJ1-1, with D possibly TRBD1 on 5 matching bases. This CDR3 has 19 amino acids. Deletions cut 4 bases from V and 2 bases from J, with 27 bases between. CDR1 and CDR2 from the germline V gene are SGHNT and YYREEE (reference sequence). The CDR3 coding sequence is TGTGCCAGCAGCCCCTCTTTCCTCCAGACAGCGAAGGTTAACACTGAAGCTTTCTTT. Translating gives CASSPSFLQTAKVNTEAFF. Combining the CDR3 with reference TRBV5-4 and TRBJ1-1 gives the whole variable domain ETGVTQSPTHLIKTRGQQVTLRCSSQSGHNTVSWYQQALGQGPQFIFQYYREEENGRGNFPPRFSGLQFPNYSSELNVNALELDDSALYLCASSPSFLQTAKVNTEAFFGQGTRLTVV.

The V and J genes are TRBV5-6 and TRBJ1-1; tentatively, D is TRBD1 (6 bases). The CDR3 runs to 15 residues. Trimming took 1 base from V and 5 from J, leaving 15 bases between them. Germline CDR1 is SGHDT and CDR2 is YYEEEE. CDR3 protein: CASSLLAGVGTEAFF. The DNA of the CDR3 is TGTGCCAGCAGCTTGCTGGCAGGGGTAGGGACTGAAGCTTTCTTT.

This chain uses TRBV12-3 or TRBV12-4 with TRBJ2-1; a weak D match, TRBD2 (6 bases). CDR3 length: 13 residues. Trimming stripped 3 bases from V and 8 bases from J, with 11 bases between. The CDR3 coding sequence is TGTGCCAGCAGTTTTCGGGGGAAAGATGAGCAGTTCTTC. This encodes CASSFRGKDEQFF.

The chain joins TRBV6-2 or TRBV6-3 to TRBJ2-5; 10 bases agree with TRBD2. With 5 bases clipped from V and 2 bases from J, the junction kept 14 bases outside the gene matches. Germline values: CDR1 MNHEY, CDR2 SVGEGT. The CDR3 loop spans 18 amino acids. CDR3 residues: CASSDGLAAVATQETQYF. In nucleotides, the CDR3 is TGTGCCAGCAGTGACGGACTAGCGGCGGTCGCCACACAAGAGACCCAGTACTTC.

The chain uses TRBV6-5 and TRBJ2-7, with 12 bases that match TRBD2. V trimming: 6 bases; J trimming: 8 bases; junction bases outside the gene matches: 11. Germline CDR1 reads MNHEY; CDR2 reads SVGAGI. The CDR3 totals 15 residues. The CDR3 spells CASRFRLAGDAKQYF. In DNA form, the CDR3 reads TGTGCCAGCAGATTCAGACTAGCGGGGGATGCCAAGCAGTACTTC.

The chain has TRBV9 and TRBJ2-7, with TRBD1 as a possible D gene (7 bases). The V gene lost 2 bases and the J gene lost 5 bases, with 20 bases spanning the gap. The CDR3 length is 16 residues. Germline assignment: CDR1 SGDLS and CDR2 YYNGEE. The DNA for the CDR3 is TGTGCCAGCAGCGTTAGACAGGGCCCGCCGGGAGACGAGCAGTACTTC. It is translated as CASSVRQGPPGDEQYF.

This clone was observed a few times. The chain combines TRBV5-5 with TRBJ1-1, with a weak D call TRBD1 (5 bases). Trimming removed 0 bases at V and 6 bases at J, with 12 bases between. There are 14 residues in the CDR3. CDR1 is SGHKS and CDR2 is YYEKEE in the germline V gene (reference sequence). CDR3 coding DNA: TGTGCCAGCAGCTTGGCCCCAGAAGGGGCTGAAGCTTTCTTT. Protein product: CASSLAPEGAEAFF.

This chain links TRBV4-1 with TRBJ2-3, with D possibly matching TRBD1 (6 bases). Trimming shortened V by 4 bases and J by 11 bases, and 13 bases separated the two germline ends. This CDR3 region has 12 residues. Looked up from germline, CDR1 is MGHRA and CDR2 is YSYEKL. The CDR3, as DNA: TGCGCCAGCAGCCTAAACAGGGTAGGGCAGTATTTT. This gives the protein CASSLNRVGQYF.

This chain joins TRBV13 and TRBJ2-7, with a weak D call TRBD1 (6 bases). The CDR3 length is 14 residues. Trimming took off 5 bases at V and 1 base at J, with 12 bases between the two ends. The V gene's germline CDR1 is PRHDT and CDR2 FYEKMQ (reference sequence). The chain's CDR3 is CASSILQGSYEQYF. The CDR3 DNA sequence: TGTGCCAGCAGCATATTACAGGGTTCCTACGAGCAGTACTTC.

V usage is TRBV7-3 and J usage is TRBJ1-1; D is perhaps TRBD1 (6 bases). CDR3 length: 14 amino acids. Germline-derived CDR1 and CDR2 are SGHTA and FQGTGA. Trimming took 6 bases from V and 4 from J, leaving 15 bases between them. The CDR3 DNA is TGTGCCAGCAGTTCTAGGGGGGGCGGCACTGAAGCTTTCTTT. Its translation is CASSSRGGGTEAFF.

This chain joins TRBV7-8 and TRBJ1-2; 7 bases are shared with TRBD1. Germline assignment: CDR1 SGHVS and CDR2 FQNEAQ. V dropped 5 bases and J dropped 4; count of bases not matched to a gene: 19. This CDR3 is 18 amino acids long. The CDR3 coding sequence is TGTGCCAGCAGCGTCGTACCCCGGGACCCCAGGGGGATCTATGGCTACACCTTC. It translates to CASSVVPRDPRGIYGYTF.

This chain joins TRBV4-2 and TRBJ1-1; unclear D gene. CDR1 is LGHNA, CDR2 YNFKEQ, per germline. CDR3 size: 16 residues. The germline V and J ends were trimmed by 3 bases and 5 bases, with 19 bases remaining between them. CDR3 in DNA: TGTGCCAGCAGCCAGGGTGTGGGGAGGTACGCGACTGAAGCTTTCTTT. Its protein product is CASSQGVGRYATEAFF.

This clone was recorded only once. DNA for the CDR3: TGTGCCAGCAGCTCGAGACTGGTCAATGAGCAGTTCTTC. Its protein product is CASSSRLVNEQFF. The chain joins TRBV9 to TRBJ2-1; D remains ambiguous. Germline V CDR1 and CDR2: SGDLS, YYNGEE. V was pared by 4 bases and J by 6 bases, with 11 bases between. The CDR3 has 13 amino acids. Complete variable domain (other parts from reference TRBV9 and TRBJ2-1): DSGVTQTPKHLITATGQRVTLRCSPRSGDLSVYWYQQSLDQGLQFLIQYYNGEERAKGNILERFSAQQFPDLHSELNLSSLELGDSALYFCASSSRLVNEQFFGPGTRLTVL.

CDR3 DNA sequence: TGTGCCAGCAGAAGACAGGGGGCCACTGAAGCTTTCTTT. Encoded protein: CASRRQGATEAFF. This chain links TRBV7-9 with TRBJ1-1, with TRBD1 matching over 10 bases. The CDR3 extends over 13 amino acids. Losses at the gene ends were 6 bases for V and 4 bases for J; bases not matched to a gene: 2. From germline, CDR1 is SEHNR and CDR2 FQNEAQ (reference sequence).

The chain has TRBV15 and TRBJ2-2; D is unresolved. Germline V gene lookup returns CDR1 LNHNV and CDR2 YYDKDF (reference sequence). The germline V and J ends were trimmed by 2 bases and 1 base, with 5 bases remaining between them. The CDR3 is 14 amino acids. The CDR3 loop is CATSRNMNTGELFF. CDR3 DNA: TGTGCCACCAGCAGAAATATGAACACCGGGGAGCTGTTTTTT.

This sequence joins TRBV6-1 and TRBJ1-2; a weak D match, TRBD1 (6 bases). V shed 2 bases and J shed 7 bases, with 17 bases lying between them. Germline V gives CDR1 MNHNS, CDR2 SASEGT. The CDR3 covers 15 residues. This CDR3 is CASSELITNRAGYTF. Here the CDR3 DNA reads TGTGCCAGCAGTGAACTAATCACTAACAGGGCTGGCTACACCTTC.

As DNA, the CDR3 is TGTGCCAGCAGTTTATACAGGGACAGCAATCAGCCCCAGCATTTT. Protein: CASSLYRDSNQPQHF. The chain recombines TRBV27 with TRBJ1-5; the D gene is possibly TRBD1 (6 bases). Trimming took 1 base from V and 1 from J, leaving 8 bases between them. CDR3 length: 15 residues. Germline CDR1 MNHEY, CDR2 SMNVEV (reference sequence).

This clone was counted once. The chain's CDR3 is CASSKVGPGADTQYF. Here the CDR3 DNA reads TGTGCCAGCAGTAAAGTTGGTCCGGGTGCAGATACGCAGTATTTT. The chain employs TRBV25-1 and TRBJ2-3; D call uncertain. This CDR3 has 15 amino acids. Germline lookup yields CDR1 MGHDK and CDR2 SYGVNS. The ends were cut back, 5 bases at V and 4 bases at J, with 16 bases in the middle.

This chain joins TRBV4-1 and TRBJ2-1; no clear D. This CDR3 has 14 residues. V was shortened by 0 bases and J by 5 bases, with 8 bases between the two germline ends. Germline V gives CDR1 MGHRA, CDR2 YSYEKL. The chain's CDR3 is CASSQDSGHNEQFF. As DNA, the CDR3 is TGCGCCAGCAGCCAAGACTCAGGCCACAATGAGCAGTTCTTC.

This chain connects TRBV7-3 to TRBJ2-3; D ambiguous. The length of the CDR3 is 14 residues. Germline assignment: CDR1 SGHTA and CDR2 FQGTGA. V shed 5 bases and J shed 2 bases, with 11 bases lying between them. CDR3 sequence (DNA): TGTGCCAGCAGCAAGACCGGGTCCACAGATACGCAGTATTTT. Translation: CASSKTGSTDTQYF. Full variable domain (remainder filled in from reference TRBV7-3 and TRBJ2-3): GAGVSQTPSNKVTEKGKYVELRCDPISGHTALYWYRQSLGQGPEFLIYFQGTGAADDSGLPNDRFFAVRPEGSVSTLKIQRTERGDSAVYLCASSKTGSTDTQYFGPGTRLTVL.

The rearrangement joins TRBV29-1 to TRBJ1-1; 9 bases map to TRBD1. Germline trimming cut 6 bases from V and 11 bases from J; bases unmatched to any gene: 4. This CDR3 region has 10 residues. Germline loops: CDR1 SQVTM, CDR2 ANQGSEA. The CDR3 DNA sequence: TGCAGCGTGATGACAGGGGGTGCTTTCTTT. Translated, it gives CSVMTGGAFF. Complete variable domain (other parts from reference TRBV29-1 and TRBJ1-1): SAVISQKPSRDICQRGTSLTIQCQVDSQVTMMFWYRQQPGQSLTLIATANQGSEATYESGFVIDKFPISRPNLTFSTLTVSNMSPEDSSIYLCSVMTGGAFFGQGTRLTVV.

V gene TRBV19 combines with J gene TRBJ1-2, with 7 nucleotides matching TRBD1. This CDR3 spans 16 amino acids. The germline V gene has CDR1 LNHDA and CDR2 SQIVND (reference sequence). V lost 7 bases, J lost 0 bases, and 11 bases stayed unmatched. CDR3 coding DNA: TGTGCCAGTATTTCGGGACAGAAGACTGCTAACTATGGCTACACCTTC. Its protein is CASISGQKTANYGYTF. Complete variable domain (other parts from reference TRBV19 and TRBJ1-2): DGGITQSPKYLFRKEGQNVTLSCEQNLNHDAMYWYRQDPGQGLRLIYYSQIVNDFQKGDIAEGYSVSREKKESFPLTVTSAQKNPTAFYLCASISGQKTANYGYTFGSGTRLTVV.